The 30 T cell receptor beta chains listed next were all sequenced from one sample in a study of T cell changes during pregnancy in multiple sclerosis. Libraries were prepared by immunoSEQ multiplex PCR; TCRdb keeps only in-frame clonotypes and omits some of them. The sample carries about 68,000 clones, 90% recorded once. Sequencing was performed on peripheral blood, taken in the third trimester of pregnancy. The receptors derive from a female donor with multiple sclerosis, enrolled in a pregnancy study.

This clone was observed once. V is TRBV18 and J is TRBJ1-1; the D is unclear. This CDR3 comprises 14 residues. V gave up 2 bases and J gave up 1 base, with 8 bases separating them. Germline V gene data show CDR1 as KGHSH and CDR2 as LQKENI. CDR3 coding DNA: TGTGCCAGCTCACCAGGAGAGGGGAACACTGAAGCTTTCTTT. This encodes CASSPGEGNTEAFF.

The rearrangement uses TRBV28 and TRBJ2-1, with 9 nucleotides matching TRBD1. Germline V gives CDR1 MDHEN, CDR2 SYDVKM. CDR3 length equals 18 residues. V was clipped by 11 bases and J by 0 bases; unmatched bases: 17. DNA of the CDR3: TGTGCCGGCCAGGGACAGGGCGTCGGGGACCCCTCCTACAATGAGCAGTTCTTC. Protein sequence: CAGQGQGVGDPSYNEQFF. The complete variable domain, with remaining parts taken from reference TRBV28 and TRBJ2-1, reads DVKVTQSSRYLVKRTGEKVFLECVQDMDHENMFWYRQDPGLGLRLIYFSYDVKMKEKGDIPEGYSVSREKKERFSLILESASTNQTSMYLCAGQGQGVGDPSYNEQFFGPGTRLTVL.

For the CDR3, the DNA is TGTGCCAGCAGCTTACAGGGGGCGGGGGAGACCCAGTACTTC. Translating gives CASSLQGAGETQYF. This chain joins TRBV5-4 and TRBJ2-5; 9 positions agree with TRBD1. The germline V gene encodes CDR1 SGHNT and CDR2 YYREEE (reference sequence). This CDR3 is 14 amino acids long. V dropped 2 bases and J dropped 5; count of bases not matched to a gene: 4. Using reference TRBV5-4 and TRBJ2-5 for the parts outside the CDR3, the full variable domain is ETGVTQSPTHLIKTRGQQVTLRCSSQSGHNTVSWYQQALGQGPQFIFQYYREEENGRGNFPPRFSGLQFPNYSSELNVNALELDDSALYLCASSLQGAGETQYFGPGTRLLVL.

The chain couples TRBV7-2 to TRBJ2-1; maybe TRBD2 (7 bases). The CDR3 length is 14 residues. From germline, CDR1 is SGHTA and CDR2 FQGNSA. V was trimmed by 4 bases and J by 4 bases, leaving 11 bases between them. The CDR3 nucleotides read TGTGCCAGCAGCTGGGGGGGCGGTTACAATGAGCAGTTCTTC. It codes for CASSWGGGYNEQFF.

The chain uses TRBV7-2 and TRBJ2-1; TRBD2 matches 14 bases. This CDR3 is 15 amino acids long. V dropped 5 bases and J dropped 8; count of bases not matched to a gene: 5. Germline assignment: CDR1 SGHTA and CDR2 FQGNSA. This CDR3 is CASSRGLAGVDEQFF. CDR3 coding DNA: TGTGCCAGCAGCCGGGGACTAGCGGGAGTGGATGAGCAGTTCTTC.

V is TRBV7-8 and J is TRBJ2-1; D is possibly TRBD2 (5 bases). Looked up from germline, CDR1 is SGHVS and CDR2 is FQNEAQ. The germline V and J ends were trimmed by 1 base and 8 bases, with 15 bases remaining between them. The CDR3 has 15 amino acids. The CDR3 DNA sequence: TGTGCCAGCAGCTTAGGGCCACTAGAGTCCCATGAGCAGTTCTTC. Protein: CASSLGPLESHEQFF.

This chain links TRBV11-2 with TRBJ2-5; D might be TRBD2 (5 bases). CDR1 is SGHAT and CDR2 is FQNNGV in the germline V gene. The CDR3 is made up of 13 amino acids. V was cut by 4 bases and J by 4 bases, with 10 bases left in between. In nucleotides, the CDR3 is TGTGCCAGCAGCTACATTAGCGTAGAGACCCAGTACTTC. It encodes CASSYISVETQYF.

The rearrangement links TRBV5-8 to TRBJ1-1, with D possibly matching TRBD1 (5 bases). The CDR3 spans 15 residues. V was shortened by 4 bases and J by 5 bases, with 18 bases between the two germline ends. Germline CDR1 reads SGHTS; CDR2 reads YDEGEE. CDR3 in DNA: TGTGCCAGCAGCCCGACGGCAGGGCGTTTGACTGAAGCTTTCTTT. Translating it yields CASSPTAGRLTEAFF.

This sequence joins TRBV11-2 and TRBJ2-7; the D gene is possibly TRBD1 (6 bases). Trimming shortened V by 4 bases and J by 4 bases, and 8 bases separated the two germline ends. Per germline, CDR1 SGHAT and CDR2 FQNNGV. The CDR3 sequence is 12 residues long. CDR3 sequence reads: CASSSDRYEQYF. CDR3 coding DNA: TGTGCCAGCAGCTCAGACAGGTACGAGCAGTACTTC.

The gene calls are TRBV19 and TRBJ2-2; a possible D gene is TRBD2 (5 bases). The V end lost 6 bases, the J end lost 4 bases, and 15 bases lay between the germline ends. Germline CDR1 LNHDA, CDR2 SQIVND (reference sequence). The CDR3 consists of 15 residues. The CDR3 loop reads CASRGSIGSTGELFF. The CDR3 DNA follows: TGTGCCAGTAGAGGGAGCATTGGTAGCACCGGGGAGCTGTTTTTT.

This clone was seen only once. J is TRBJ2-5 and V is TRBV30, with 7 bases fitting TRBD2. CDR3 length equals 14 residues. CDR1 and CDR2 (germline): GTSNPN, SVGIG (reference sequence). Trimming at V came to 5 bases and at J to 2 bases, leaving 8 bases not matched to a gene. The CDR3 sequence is CAWEKAGRQETQYF. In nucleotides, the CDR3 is TGTGCCTGGGAAAAAGCGGGGCGACAAGAGACCCAGTACTTC.

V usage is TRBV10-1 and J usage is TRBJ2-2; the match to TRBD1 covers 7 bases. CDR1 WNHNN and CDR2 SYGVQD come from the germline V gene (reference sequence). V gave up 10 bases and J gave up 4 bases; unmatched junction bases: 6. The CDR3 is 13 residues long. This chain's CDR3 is CATRQGPTGELFF. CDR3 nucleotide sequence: TGCGCCACCCGACAGGGTCCCACCGGGGAGCTGTTTTTT.

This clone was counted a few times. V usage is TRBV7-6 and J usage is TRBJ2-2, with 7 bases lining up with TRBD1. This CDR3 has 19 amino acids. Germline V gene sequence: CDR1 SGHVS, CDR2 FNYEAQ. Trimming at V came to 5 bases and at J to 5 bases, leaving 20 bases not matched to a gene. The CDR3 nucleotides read TGTGCCAGCAGCCCCCCCCCGACAGGGCCAGGGGCCAATACCGGGGAGCTGTTTTTT. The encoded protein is CASSPPPTGPGANTGELFF.

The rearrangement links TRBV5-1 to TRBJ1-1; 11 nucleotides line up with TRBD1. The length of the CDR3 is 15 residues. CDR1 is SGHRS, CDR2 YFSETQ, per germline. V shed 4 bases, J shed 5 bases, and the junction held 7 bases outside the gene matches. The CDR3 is CASSKDRGRGTEAFF. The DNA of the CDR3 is TGCGCCAGCAGCAAGGACAGGGGGCGAGGGACTGAAGCTTTCTTT.

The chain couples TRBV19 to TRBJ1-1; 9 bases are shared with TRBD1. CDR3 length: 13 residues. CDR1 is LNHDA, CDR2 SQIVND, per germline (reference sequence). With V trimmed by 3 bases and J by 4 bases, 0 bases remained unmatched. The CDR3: CASSMGQGTEAFF. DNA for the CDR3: TGTGCCAGTAGTATGGGACAGGGCACTGAAGCTTTCTTT.

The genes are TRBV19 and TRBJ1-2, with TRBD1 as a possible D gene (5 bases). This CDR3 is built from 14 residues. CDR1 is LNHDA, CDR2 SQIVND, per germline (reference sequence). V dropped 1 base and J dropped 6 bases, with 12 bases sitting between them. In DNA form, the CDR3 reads TGTGCCAGTAGTATAGTGGGGGGATTGAATGGCTACACCTTC. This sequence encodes CASSIVGGLNGYTF. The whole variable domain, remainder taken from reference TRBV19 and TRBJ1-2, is DGGITQSPKYLFRKEGQNVTLSCEQNLNHDAMYWYRQDPGQGLRLIYYSQIVNDFQKGDIAEGYSVSREKKESFPLTVTSAQKNPTAFYLCASSIVGGLNGYTFGSGTRLTVV.

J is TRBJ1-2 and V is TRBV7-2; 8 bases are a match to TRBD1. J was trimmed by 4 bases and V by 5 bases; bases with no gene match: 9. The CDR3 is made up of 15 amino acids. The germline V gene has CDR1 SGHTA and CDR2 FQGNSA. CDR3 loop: CASSRSQGASYGYTF. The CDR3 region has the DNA TGTGCCAGCAGCAGATCTCAGGGGGCGTCCTATGGCTACACCTTC. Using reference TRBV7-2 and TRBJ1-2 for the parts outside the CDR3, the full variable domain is GAGVSQSPSNKVTEKGKDVELRCDPISGHTALYWYRQSLGQGLEFLIYFQGNSAPDKSGLPSDRFSAERTGGSVSTLTIQRTQQEDSAVYLCASSRSQGASYGYTFGSGTRLTVV.

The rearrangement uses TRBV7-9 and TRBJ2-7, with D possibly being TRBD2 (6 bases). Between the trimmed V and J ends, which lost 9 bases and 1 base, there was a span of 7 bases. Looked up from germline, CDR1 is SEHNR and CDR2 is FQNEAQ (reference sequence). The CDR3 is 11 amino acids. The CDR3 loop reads CASRGSYEQYF. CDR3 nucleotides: TGTGCCAGTCGGGGGTCCTACGAGCAGTACTTC. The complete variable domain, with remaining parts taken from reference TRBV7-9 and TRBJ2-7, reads DTGVSQNPRHKITKRGQNVTFRCDPISEHNRLYWYRQTLGQGPEFLTYFQNEAQLEKSRLLSDRFSAERPKGSFSTLEIQRTEQGDSAMYLCASRGSYEQYFGPGTRLTVT.

The CDR3 coding sequence is TGTGCCAGCAGACAGGGAAGAGCAGAGACCCAGTACTTC. Translated, it gives CASRQGRAETQYF. This chain connects TRBV6-5 to TRBJ2-5; D may be TRBD1 (6 bases). CDR3 length: 13 residues. The germline V and J ends were trimmed by 6 bases and 4 bases, with 12 bases remaining between them. Germline V gene sequence: CDR1 MNHEY, CDR2 SVGAGI.

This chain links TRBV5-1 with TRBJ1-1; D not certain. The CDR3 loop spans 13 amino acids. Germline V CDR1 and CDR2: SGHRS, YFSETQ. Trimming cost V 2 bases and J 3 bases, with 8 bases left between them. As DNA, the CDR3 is TGCGCCAGCAGCTTAGCGTTGGACACTGAAGCTTTCTTT. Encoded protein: CASSLALDTEAFF.

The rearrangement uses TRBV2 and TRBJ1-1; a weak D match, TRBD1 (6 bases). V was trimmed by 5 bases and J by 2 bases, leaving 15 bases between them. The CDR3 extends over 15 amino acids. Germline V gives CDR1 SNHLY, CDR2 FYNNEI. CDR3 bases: TGTGCCAGCAGTAACCCCAGGGGAGAAAACACTGAAGCTTTCTTT. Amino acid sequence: CASSNPRGENTEAFF.

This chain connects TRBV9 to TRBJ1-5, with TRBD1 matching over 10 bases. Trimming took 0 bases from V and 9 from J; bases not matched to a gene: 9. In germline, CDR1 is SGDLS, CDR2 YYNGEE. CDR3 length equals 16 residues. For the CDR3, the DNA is TGTGCCAGCAGCGTAGACGGGACAGGGGAGATCGGGCCCCAGCATTTT. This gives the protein CASSVDGTGEIGPQHF. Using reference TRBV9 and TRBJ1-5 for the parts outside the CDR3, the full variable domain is DSGVTQTPKHLITATGQRVTLRCSPRSGDLSVYWYQQSLDQGLQFLIQYYNGEERAKGNILERFSAQQFPDLHSELNLSSLELGDSALYFCASSVDGTGEIGPQHFGDGTRLSIL.

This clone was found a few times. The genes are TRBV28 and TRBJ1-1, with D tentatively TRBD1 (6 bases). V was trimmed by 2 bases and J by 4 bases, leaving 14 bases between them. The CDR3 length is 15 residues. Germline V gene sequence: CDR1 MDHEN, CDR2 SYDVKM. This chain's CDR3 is CASSLRQGFVTEAFF. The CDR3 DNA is TGTGCCAGCAGTTTAAGGCAGGGGTTCGTCACTGAAGCTTTCTTT.

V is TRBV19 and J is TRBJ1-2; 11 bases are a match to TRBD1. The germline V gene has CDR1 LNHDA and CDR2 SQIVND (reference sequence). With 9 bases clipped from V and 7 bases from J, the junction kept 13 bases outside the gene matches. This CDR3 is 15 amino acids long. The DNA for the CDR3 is TGTGCCAGCTCCTCTAACGGACAGGGGGCCTCTGGCTACACCTTC. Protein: CASSSNGQGASGYTF.

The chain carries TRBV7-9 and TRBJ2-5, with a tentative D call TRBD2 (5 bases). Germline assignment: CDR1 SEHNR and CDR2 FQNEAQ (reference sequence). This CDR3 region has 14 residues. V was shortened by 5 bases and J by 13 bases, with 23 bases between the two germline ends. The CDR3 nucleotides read TGTGCCAGCAGCCCCCTGGACTGGTCCAGAGCTGGGTACTTC. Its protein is CASSPLDWSRAGYF.

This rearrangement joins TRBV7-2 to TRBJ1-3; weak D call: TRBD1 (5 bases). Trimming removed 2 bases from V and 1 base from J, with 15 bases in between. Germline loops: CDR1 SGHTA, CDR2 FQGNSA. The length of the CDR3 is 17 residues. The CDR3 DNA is TGTGCCAGCAGCTTAAGCGCGGGGGGTTATTCTGGAAACACCATATATTTT. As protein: CASSLSAGGYSGNTIYF.

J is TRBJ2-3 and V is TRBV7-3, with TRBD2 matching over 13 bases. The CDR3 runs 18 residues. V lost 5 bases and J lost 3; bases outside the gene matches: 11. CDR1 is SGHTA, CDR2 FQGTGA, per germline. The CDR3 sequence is CASSPRPGLAGRTDTQYF. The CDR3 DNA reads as TGTGCCAGCAGCCCCCGCCCGGGACTAGCGGGGCGAACAGATACGCAGTATTTT.

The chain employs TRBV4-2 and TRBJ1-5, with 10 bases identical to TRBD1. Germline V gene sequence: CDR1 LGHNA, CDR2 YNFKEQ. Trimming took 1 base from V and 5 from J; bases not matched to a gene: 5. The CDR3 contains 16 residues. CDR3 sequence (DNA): TGTGCCAGCAGCCAAGGCCCGGACAGGGGGGATCAGCCCCAGCATTTT. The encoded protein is CASSQGPDRGDQPQHF.

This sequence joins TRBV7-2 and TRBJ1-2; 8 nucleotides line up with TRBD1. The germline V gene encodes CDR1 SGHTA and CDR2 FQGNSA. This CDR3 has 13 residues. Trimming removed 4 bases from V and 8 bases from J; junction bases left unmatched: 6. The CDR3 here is CASSSSPGGGYTF. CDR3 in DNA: TGTGCCAGCAGCTCGTCCCCAGGGGGCGGCTACACCTTC.

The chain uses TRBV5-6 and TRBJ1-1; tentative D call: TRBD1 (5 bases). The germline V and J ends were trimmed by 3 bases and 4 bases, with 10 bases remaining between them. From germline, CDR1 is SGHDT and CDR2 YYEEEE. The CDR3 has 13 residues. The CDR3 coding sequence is TGTGCCAGCAGCTCCGGGGGGACCACTGAAGCTTTCTTT. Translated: CASSSGGTTEAFF.